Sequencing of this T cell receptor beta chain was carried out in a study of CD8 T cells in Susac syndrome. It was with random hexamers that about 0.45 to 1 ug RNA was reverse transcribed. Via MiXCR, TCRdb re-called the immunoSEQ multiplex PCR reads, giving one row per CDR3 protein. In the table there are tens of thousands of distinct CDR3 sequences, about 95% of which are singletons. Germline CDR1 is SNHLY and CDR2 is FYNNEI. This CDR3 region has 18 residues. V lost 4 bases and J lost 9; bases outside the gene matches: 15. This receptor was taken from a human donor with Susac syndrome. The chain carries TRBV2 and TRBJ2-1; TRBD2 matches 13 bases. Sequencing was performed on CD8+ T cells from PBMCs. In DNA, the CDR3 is TGTGCCAGCAGTGTGTCCTCACTTACTAGCGGGAGGGCGGGTGAGCAGTTCTTC. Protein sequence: CASSVSSLTSGRAGEQFF. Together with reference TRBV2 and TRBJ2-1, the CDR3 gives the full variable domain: EPEVTQTPSHQVTQMGQEVILRCVPISNHLYFYWYRQILGQKVEFLVSFYNNEISEKSEIFDDQFSVERPDGSNFTLKIRSTKLEDSAMYFCASSVSSLTSGRAGEQFFGPGTRLTVL.